The T cell receptor beta chain described here comes from a study of T cell repertoires in cytomegalovirus infection. Study-wide context: Public TCR beta signatures provided an indication of both CMV infection and a matching HLA type. Notes on the study in general: Ex vivo, HLA-C-restricted CMV-specific TCR beta clonotypes prevailed over the rest of the response.

Comment on this clonotype: As yet, its antigen is unknown.

Each CDR3 protein gets one entry after TCRdb re-called the reads with MiXCR. The sample carries 150,000 to 200,000 distinct CDR3 sequences, 28% recorded once. The clonotype comes from a human donor in good health (CMV status not recorded). Some clones in this sample may be carry-over from other donors' samples. Sample: PBMCs.

DNA of the CDR3: TGTGCCAGCAGCTCCCCCCAGCGGGGGGGCCGCTATGAGCAGTTCTTC. It codes for CASSSPQRGGRYEQFF. The V gene is TRBV7-2, the J gene TRBJ2-1; TRBD2 matches at 10 bases. J was trimmed by 8 bases and V by 4 bases; bases with no gene match: 11. The CDR3 sequence is 16 residues long. Germline V lookup: CDR1 SGHTA, CDR2 FQGNSA. Supplemented by reference TRBV7-2 and TRBJ2-1, the full variable domain reads GAGVSQSPSNKVTEKGKDVELRCDPISGHTALYWYRQSLGQGLEFLIYFQGNSAPDKSGLPSDRFSAERTGGSVSTLTIQRTQQEDSAVYLCASSSPQRGGRYEQFFGPGTRLTVL.